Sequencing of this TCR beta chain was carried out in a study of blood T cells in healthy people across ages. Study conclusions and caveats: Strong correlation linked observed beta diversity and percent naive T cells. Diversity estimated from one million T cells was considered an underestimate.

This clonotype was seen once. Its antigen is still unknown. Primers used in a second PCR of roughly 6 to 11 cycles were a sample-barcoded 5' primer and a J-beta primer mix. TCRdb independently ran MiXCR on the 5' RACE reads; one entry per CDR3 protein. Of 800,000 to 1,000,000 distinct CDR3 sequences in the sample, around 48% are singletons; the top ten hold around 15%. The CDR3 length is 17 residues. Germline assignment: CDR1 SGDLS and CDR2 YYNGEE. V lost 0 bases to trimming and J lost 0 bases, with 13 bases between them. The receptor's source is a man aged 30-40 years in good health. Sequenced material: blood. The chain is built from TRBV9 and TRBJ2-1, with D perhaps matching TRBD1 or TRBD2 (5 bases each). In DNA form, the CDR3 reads TGTGCCAGCAGCGTAGCTGCTGGGGGAAGCTCCTACAATGAGCAGTTCTTC. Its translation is CASSVAAGGSSYNEQFF.